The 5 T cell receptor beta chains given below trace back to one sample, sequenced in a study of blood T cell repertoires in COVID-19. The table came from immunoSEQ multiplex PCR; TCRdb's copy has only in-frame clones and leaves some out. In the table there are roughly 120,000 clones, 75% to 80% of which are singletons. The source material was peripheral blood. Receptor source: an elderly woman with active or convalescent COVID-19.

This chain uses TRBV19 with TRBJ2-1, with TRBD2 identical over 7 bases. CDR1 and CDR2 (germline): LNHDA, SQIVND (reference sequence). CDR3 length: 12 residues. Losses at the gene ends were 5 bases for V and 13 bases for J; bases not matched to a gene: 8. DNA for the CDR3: TGTGCCAGTAGTCCAGGACTAGTCTCCCAGTTCTTC. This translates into CASSPGLVSQFF.

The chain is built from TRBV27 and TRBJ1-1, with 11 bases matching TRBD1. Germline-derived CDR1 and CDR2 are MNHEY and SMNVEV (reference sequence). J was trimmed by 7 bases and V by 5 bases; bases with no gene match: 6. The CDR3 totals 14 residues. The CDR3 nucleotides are TGTGCCAGCAGTGACGGACAGGGGGCGGATGAAGCTTTCTTT. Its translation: CASSDGQGADEAFF.

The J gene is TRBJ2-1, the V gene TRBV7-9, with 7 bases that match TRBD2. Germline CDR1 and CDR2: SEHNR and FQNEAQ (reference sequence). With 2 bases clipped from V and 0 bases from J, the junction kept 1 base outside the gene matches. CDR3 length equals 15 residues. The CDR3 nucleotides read TGTGCCAGCAGCTTACTAGCGGCCTCCTACAATGAGCAGTTCTTC. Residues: CASSLLAASYNEQFF.

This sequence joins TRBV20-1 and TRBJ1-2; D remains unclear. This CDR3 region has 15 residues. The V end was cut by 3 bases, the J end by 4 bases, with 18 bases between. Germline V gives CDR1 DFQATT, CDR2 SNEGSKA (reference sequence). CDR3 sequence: CSASEGSAEGYGYTF. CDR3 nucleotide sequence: TGCAGTGCTAGTGAGGGTTCAGCGGAAGGCTATGGCTACACCTTC.

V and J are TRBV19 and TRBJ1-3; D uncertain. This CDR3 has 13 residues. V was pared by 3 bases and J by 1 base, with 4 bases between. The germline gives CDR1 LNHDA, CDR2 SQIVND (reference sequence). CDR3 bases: TGTGCCAGTAGTATTAGTTCTGGAAACACCATATATTTT. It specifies CASSISSGNTIYF.